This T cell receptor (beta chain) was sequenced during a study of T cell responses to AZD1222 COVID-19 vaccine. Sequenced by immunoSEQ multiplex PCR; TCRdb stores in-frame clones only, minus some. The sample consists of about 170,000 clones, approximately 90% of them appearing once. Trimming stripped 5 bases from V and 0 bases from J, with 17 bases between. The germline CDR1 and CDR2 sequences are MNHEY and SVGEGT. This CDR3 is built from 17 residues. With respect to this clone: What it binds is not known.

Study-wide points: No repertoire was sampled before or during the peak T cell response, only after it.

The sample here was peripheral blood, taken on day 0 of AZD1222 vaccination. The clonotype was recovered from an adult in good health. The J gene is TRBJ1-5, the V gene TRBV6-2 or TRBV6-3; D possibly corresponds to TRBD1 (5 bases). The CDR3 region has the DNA TGTGCCAGCAGTCCCCTTCGACAGACCCTTAGCAATCAGCCCCAGCATTTT. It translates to CASSPLRQTLSNQPQHF.